These 27 T cell receptor beta chains were all obtained from the same sample, sequenced in a study of identical twins (dated by TCRdb to 2016 to 2017). The library was produced with 5' RACE. The reads were generated on an Illumina HiSeq 2000. The raw public data were reprocessed by TCRdb itself: fastp quality trimming at Q25, MiXCR clonotype calling, in-frame beta chains only. Every distinct CDR3 protein forms one entry, paired with its most common genes and DNA. The table for this sample lists under 400,000 distinct CDR3 sequences; approximately 9.1% of them were counted only once. The ten top clones hold about 9.1% of the sample. The sample was naive T cells sorted from blood. The cell subset or site label corresponds to: cells isolated with a human naive T-cell isolation kit. The receptors shown here come from a woman aged 50 to 60 in good health.

This clonotype was counted ten times or more. The V gene is TRBV5-1, the J gene TRBJ1-5, with unresolved D. The V end lost 5 bases, the J end lost 2 bases, and 17 bases lay between the germline ends. Germline V gives CDR1 SGHRS, CDR2 YFSETQ. There are 16 residues in the CDR3. CDR3: CASSSGVGFRNQPQHF. CDR3 sequence (DNA): TGCGCCAGCAGTTCGGGCGTAGGGTTTCGCAATCAGCCCCAGCATTTT.

This clonotype has more than one count but fewer than ten. The chain is built from TRBV20-1 and TRBJ2-4; D is unresolved. The CDR3 has 14 amino acids. V gave up 5 bases and J gave up 0 bases, with 11 bases separating them. Germline V gives CDR1 DFQATT, CDR2 SNEGSKA (reference sequence). The CDR3 reads CSAPPSLAKNIQYF. CDR3 nucleotide sequence: TGCAGTGCTCCCCCGTCTCTAGCCAAAAACATTCAGTACTTC.

There are many counts of this clonotype. J is TRBJ1-3 and V is TRBV12-3 or TRBV12-4; D is undetermined. The CDR3 is made up of 13 amino acids. Trimming left V 7 bases short and J 0 bases short, with 7 bases between. The CDR3 protein is CASKTSSGNTIYF. The CDR3 nucleotides are TGTGCCAGCAAAACGAGCTCTGGAAACACCATATATTTT.

The gene calls are TRBV5-1 and TRBJ2-2; D is undetermined. The CDR3 totals 17 residues. Trimming took 0 bases from V and 4 from J, leaving 16 bases between them. CDR1 SGHRS and CDR2 YFSETQ come from the germline V gene. The CDR3 loop reads CASSLDGRQTSTGELFF. CDR3 DNA: TGCGCCAGCAGCTTGGACGGCCGGCAGACCTCCACCGGGGAGCTGTTTTTT. Together with reference TRBV5-1 and TRBJ2-2, the CDR3 gives the full variable domain: KAGVTQTPRYLIKTRGQQVTLSCSPISGHRSVSWYQQTPGQGLQFLFEYFSETQRNKGNFPGRFSGRQFSNSRSEMNVSTLELGDSALYLCASSLDGRQTSTGELFFGEGSRLTVL.

The rearrangement uses TRBV13 and TRBJ2-3; D gene uncertain. CDR3 length equals 12 residues. Trimming took 10 bases from V and 6 from J, leaving 14 bases between them. The germline CDR1 and CDR2 sequences are PRHDT and FYEKMQ (reference sequence). CDR3 DNA sequence: TGTGCCACCACAAAGGGTCTCGATACGCAGTATTTT. Protein sequence: CATTKGLDTQYF.

In this sample, this clonotype turned up many times. The chain employs TRBV29-1 and TRBJ2-7; 9 nucleotides align to TRBD1. This CDR3 region has 12 residues. J lost 2 bases, V lost 7 bases, and 3 bases had no gene match. CDR1 is SQVTM and CDR2 is ANQGSEA in the germline V gene. CDR3 sequence (DNA): TGCAGCGGGGGACAGGGAACCTACGAGCAGTACTTC. Its protein is CSGGQGTYEQYF.

This clonotype was observed a few times. The rearrangement links TRBV2 to TRBJ2-5; D is uncertain. The CDR3 has 11 amino acids. The V gene's germline CDR1 is SNHLY and CDR2 FYNNEI. Trimming took off 6 bases at V and 9 bases at J, with 11 bases between the two ends. Written as DNA, the CDR3 is TGTGCCAGCAGCCCTACAATCCCCCAGTACTTC. Encoded protein: CASSPTIPQYF.

This clonotype was picked up a small number of times. The chain uses TRBV14 and TRBJ1-4; possibly TRBD1 for D (5 bases). Trimming shortened V by 4 bases and J by 0 bases, and 15 bases separated the two germline ends. CDR1 is SGHDN and CDR2 is FVKESK in the germline V gene. The CDR3 loop spans 17 amino acids. DNA for the CDR3: TGTGCCAGCAGCCGTTGGGGACGTCATGCAACTAATGAAAAACTGTTTTTT. Protein sequence: CASSRWGRHATNEKLFF.

The chain employs TRBV7-9 and TRBJ1-1, with 7 bases lining up with TRBD1. Germline V gene data show CDR1 as SEHNR and CDR2 as FQNEAQ (reference sequence). V lost 6 bases and J lost 3; bases outside the gene matches: 13. CDR3 length: 16 amino acids. In nucleotides, the CDR3 is TGTGCCAGCAGTTTCACTTCAGGGGGTAGAGACACTGAAGCTTTCTTT. Translation gives CASSFTSGGRDTEAFF.

Here the CDR3 DNA reads TGTGCCAGCAGCCCGCCGGGAGGGCCTATGGCAGATACGCAGTATTTT. It codes for CASSPPGGPMADTQYF. V usage is TRBV11-2 and J usage is TRBJ2-3, with 8 bases fitting TRBD2. V lost 5 bases, J lost 4 bases, and 11 bases stayed unmatched. The CDR3 covers 16 residues. Germline V gene sequence: CDR1 SGHAT, CDR2 FQNNGV. Combining the CDR3 with reference TRBV11-2 and TRBJ2-3 gives the whole variable domain EAGVAQSPRYKIIEKRQSVAFWCNPISGHATLYWYQQILGQGPKLLIQFQNNGVVDDSQLPKDRFSAERLKGVDSTLKIQPAKLEDSAVYLCASSPPGGPMADTQYFGPGTRLTVL.

This clonotype was found a few times. This rearrangement joins TRBV5-1 to TRBJ1-1; D is possibly TRBD1 (5 bases). CDR1 and CDR2 from the germline V gene are SGHRS and YFSETQ. The germline V and J ends were trimmed by 0 bases and 0 bases, with 12 bases remaining between them. The CDR3 extends over 16 amino acids. CDR3 bases: TGCGCCAGCAGCTTGGGCCAGGGCCATTTGAACACTGAAGCTTTCTTT. Its translation: CASSLGQGHLNTEAFF.

V is TRBV29-1 and J is TRBJ1-3; no firm D call. Trimming left V 4 bases short and J 8 bases short, with 9 bases between. Germline V gene lookup returns CDR1 SQVTM and CDR2 ANQGSEA. The CDR3 consists of 11 residues. The chain's CDR3 is CSVGQPDTIYF. CDR3 nucleotides: TGCAGCGTTGGTCAACCGGACACCATATATTTT.

This chain connects TRBV5-1 to TRBJ2-1; 7 bases are a match to TRBD1. The germline gives CDR1 SGHRS, CDR2 YFSETQ. V was pared by 4 bases and J by 10 bases, with 14 bases of the junction left unmatched. This CDR3 has 15 residues. The CDR3 region has the DNA TGCGCCAGCAGCGTACAGGGGACCCTCGGGGTGGAGCAGTTCTTC. The encoded protein is CASSVQGTLGVEQFF.

The J gene is TRBJ2-7, the V gene TRBV15, with 13 bases identical to TRBD2. The CDR3 has 15 residues. V lost 6 bases and J lost 3; bases outside the gene matches: 5. The germline V gene has CDR1 LNHNV and CDR2 YYDKDF (reference sequence). For the CDR3, the DNA is TGTGCCACCAGGGGACTAGCGGGACGATACTACGAGCAGTACGTC. Translation: CATRGLAGRYYEQYV.

This clonotype was counted at least ten times. The chain joins TRBV20-1 to TRBJ2-1; 7 bases align to TRBD2. J was trimmed by 3 bases and V by 1 base; bases with no gene match: 9. The CDR3 runs to 16 residues. Germline-derived CDR1 and CDR2 are DFQATT and SNEGSKA (reference sequence). The chain's CDR3 is CSARVLAESNYNEQFF. The CDR3 nucleotides are TGCAGTGCTAGAGTCCTAGCGGAATCTAACTACAATGAGCAGTTCTTC.

A few counts support this clonotype. V gene TRBV27 combines with J gene TRBJ1-6; D might be TRBD1 (5 bases). The CDR3 length is 12 residues. Germline-derived CDR1 and CDR2 are MNHEY and SMNVEV (reference sequence). Deletions cut 6 bases from V and 10 bases from J, with 10 bases between. In DNA, the CDR3 is TGTGCCAGCAGGTTAGGGGCATCACCCCTCCACTTT. As protein: CASRLGASPLHF.

This chain uses TRBV11-2 with TRBJ2-5; no reliable D call. Trimming left V 1 base short and J 5 bases short, with 11 bases between. This CDR3 spans 14 amino acids. Germline CDR1 is SGHAT and CDR2 is FQNNGV. CDR3 sequence reads: CASSLGRGWETQYF. For the CDR3, the DNA is TGTGCCAGCAGCTTAGGCCGCGGTTGGGAGACCCAGTACTTC.

This clonotype showed up many times. The chain combines TRBV14 with TRBJ2-3, with D unresolved. Per germline, CDR1 SGHDN and CDR2 FVKESK. The ends were cut back, 1 base at V and 0 bases at J, with 5 bases in the middle. There are 14 residues in the CDR3. The CDR3 DNA reads as TGTGCCAGCAGCCAAGGGCGAAGCACAGATACGCAGTATTTT. Amino acids: CASSQGRSTDTQYF.

This clonotype was seen ten or more times. This chain uses TRBV5-1 with TRBJ2-2; 8 bases are a match to TRBD2. After removal of 2 bases from V and 0 bases from J, the junction contained 6 bases not matched to a gene. The CDR3 extends over 17 amino acids. Germline-derived CDR1 and CDR2 are SGHRS and YFSETQ. The CDR3 DNA follows: TGCGCCAGCAGCTTACGGGAGGGGTTAACGAACACCGGGGAGCTGTTTTTT. Translation gives CASSLREGLTNTGELFF.

Only a few counts were recorded for this clonotype. This chain uses TRBV5-1 with TRBJ2-2, with D perhaps TRBD1 (6 bases). This CDR3 spans 14 amino acids. V lost 4 bases to trimming and J lost 8 bases, with 15 bases between them. From germline, CDR1 is SGHRS and CDR2 YFSETQ. The CDR3, as DNA: TGCGCCAGCAGCCCTGGCTACAGGGCGGGGGAGCTGTTTTTT. Translating it yields CASSPGYRAGELFF.

V is TRBV12-3 or TRBV12-4 and J is TRBJ2-2; D is perhaps TRBD2 (6 bases). CDR3 length: 14 residues. Between the trimmed V and J ends, which lost 6 bases and 7 bases, there was a span of 15 bases. In DNA, the CDR3 is TGTGCCAGCAGCCCGGGAGCCAGCGTCGGGGAGCTGTTTTTT. Translation: CASSPGASVGELFF.

The table lists this clonotype with a few counts. The V gene is TRBV4-1, the J gene TRBJ2-1; either TRBD1 or TRBD2 may supply D (5 bases each). Trimming left V 3 bases short and J 0 bases short, with 12 bases between. The CDR3 is 16 amino acids. The V gene's germline CDR1 is MGHRA and CDR2 YSYEKL. CDR3: CASSHLRDPSYNEQFF. CDR3 in DNA: TGCGCCAGCAGCCACCTCAGGGACCCCTCCTACAATGAGCAGTTCTTC.

This clonotype was seen a handful of times. V usage is TRBV20-1 and J usage is TRBJ2-6, with 7 bases lining up with TRBD1. Germline V gives CDR1 DFQATT, CDR2 SNEGSKA (reference sequence). The J segment lost 0 bases and the V segment lost 6 bases, leaving 8 bases of the junction unmatched. The CDR3 length is 16 residues. CDR3 region: CSASGTVSSGANVLTF. The CDR3, as DNA: TGCAGTGCGTCCGGGACAGTTTCCTCTGGGGCCAACGTCCTGACTTTC.

This chain uses TRBV20-1 with TRBJ2-1; 11 bases line up with TRBD2. The CDR3 is made up of 15 amino acids. The V segment lost 2 bases and the J segment 9 bases; nucleotides outside the gene matches: 9. Germline V gene lookup returns CDR1 DFQATT and CDR2 SNEGSKA (reference sequence). CDR3 DNA: TGCAGTGCTAGATCGTTCGGGACTAGCGGCTTTGAGCAGTTCTTC. Residues: CSARSFGTSGFEQFF.

This clonotype was counted between two and nine times. The chain joins TRBV6-6 to TRBJ2-2; a weak D match, TRBD1 (5 bases). Germline V CDR1 and CDR2: MNHNY, SVGAGI (reference sequence). The CDR3 spans 14 residues. Trimming took off 6 bases at V and 7 bases at J, with 15 bases between the two ends. The CDR3 DNA is TGTGCCAGCAGGTTTCAGGGTTCTGGCGGGGAGCTGTTTTTT. This sequence encodes CASRFQGSGGELFF.

The chain has TRBV2 and TRBJ1-5, with D unresolved. The CDR3 spans 14 residues. The V and J ends lost 7 bases and 6 bases respectively, with 16 bases between them. Germline CDR1 SNHLY, CDR2 FYNNEI. The CDR3 nucleotides read TGTGCCAGCAACCAGGAGGCTCGGGGTCAGCCCCAGCATTTT. Translating gives CASNQEARGQPQHF. The full variable domain, completed using reference TRBV2 and TRBJ1-5, is EPEVTQTPSHQVTQMGQEVILRCVPISNHLYFYWYRQILGQKVEFLVSFYNNEISEKSEIFDDQFSVERPDGSNFTLKIRSTKLEDSAMYFCASNQEARGQPQHFGDGTRLSIL.

In this sample, this clonotype turned up a few times. The chain carries TRBV19 and TRBJ1-3; D not resolved. Germline lookup yields CDR1 LNHDA and CDR2 SQIVND (reference sequence). The CDR3 has 16 residues. V was shortened by 7 bases and J by 0 bases, with 16 bases between the two germline ends. CDR3 nucleotides: TGTGCCAGTACCCTAGACCCGGGCCGCTCTGGAAACACCATATATTTT. This gives the protein CASTLDPGRSGNTIYF. Drawing the rest from reference TRBV19 and TRBJ1-3, the complete variable domain is DGGITQSPKYLFRKEGQNVTLSCEQNLNHDAMYWYRQDPGQGLRLIYYSQIVNDFQKGDIAEGYSVSREKKESFPLTVTSAQKNPTAFYLCASTLDPGRSGNTIYFGEGSWLTVV.